This TCR beta chain is drawn from a study of cytomegalovirus exposure and HLA in healthy donors. Regarding the study as a whole: An analysis was carried out later, and it reportedly showed fewer N-insertions in an Asian-associated ancestry cluster than the approximately 670-donor mean. CMV serostatus was the only recorded immune exposure for donors. The authors reported that TCR beta sequences could predict HLA-A and HLA-B alleles. These predictions were accurate for most subjects in the first cohort.

As concerns this clone: The antigen is undetermined.

PCR involved 60 Vbeta and 13 Jbeta primers. In the authors' methods: Approximately 80 million unique TCR beta chains, roughly 11 million of them shared, were counted by a later analysis. Using immunoSEQ multiplex PCR, the repertoire was profiled, and TCRdb retains in-frame clones only, with some absent. V and J calls and clone size follow that table, whereas D and trimming were derived from the DNA. Of around 120,000 clones in the sample, roughly 80% are singletons; the top ten hold around 3%. CDR3 length equals 12 residues. V lost 2 bases to trimming and J lost 7 bases, with 5 bases between them. CDR1 and CDR2 (germline): MNHEY, SVGAGI.

The rearrangement uses TRBV6-5 and TRBJ2-2, with D unresolved. The sample taken for sequencing was PBMCs. This TCR was recovered from a woman aged 25 to 39 in good health and CMV-seropositive. CDR3 protein: CASSYRGGELFF. CDR3 bases: TGTGCCAGCAGTTACAGAGGCGGGGAGCTGTTTTTT.